The rows below give T cell receptor beta chains drawn from one sample of a study of post-analysis software for immune sequencing data. TCRdb used MiXCR to reprocess the PCR reads, holding one entry per CDR3 protein. Of some 690,000 distinct CDR3 sequences listed, more than 50% are singletons. Sample: blood. Receptor source: a girl aged 2 to 10 with multiple sclerosis. Both conserved end residues are part of each CDR3. A D gene is named only where the DNA matches it firmly. Expanded clones get a size class; other rows say once, few or many, or leave the size out.

>TRBV30|-|-|TRBJ1-2
TGTGCCTGGAACGCCCAAAGATACTATGGCTACACCTTC
CAWNAQRYYGYTF
>TRBV6-6|-|TRBD2|TRBJ2-5
TGTGCCAGCGATAGGGCCGAGGGAGGGTCTGGAGAGACCCAGTACTTC
CASDRAEGGSGETQYF
>TRBV2|few|TRBD2|TRBJ2-1
TGTGCCAGCAGTGAACAGACTAGCGGGAATCACAATGAGCAGTTCTTC
CASSEQTSGNHNEQFF
>TRBV12-3/TRBV12-4|few|-|TRBJ1-2
TGTGCCAGCAGGGCCGGAGCAGGCTATGGCTACACCTTC
CASRAGAGYGYTF
>TRBV20-1|once|-|TRBJ2-7
TGCAGTGCTGCCGGCGGGCAGTCCTACGAGCAGTACTTC
CSAAGGQSYEQYF
>TRBV11-2|-|TRBD1|TRBJ2-2
TGTGCCAGCAGTCGACAGGGGGGGCGGGTCACCGGGGAGCTGTTTTTT
CASSRQGGRVTGELFF
>TRBV7-2|once|-|TRBJ2-7
TGTGCCAGCAGCTCAGGGGCACACGAGCAGTACTTC
CASSSGAHEQYF
>TRBV29-1|-|-|TRBJ1-1
TGCAGCGTTGCCCGCATGAACACTGAAGCTTTCTTT
CSVARMNTEAFF
>TRBV28|-|TRBD1|TRBJ2-1
TGTGCCAGCAGTTTATGGACAGGGGACCATGAGAATGAGCAGTTCTTC
CASSLWTGDHENEQFF
>TRBV12-3/TRBV12-4|-|-|TRBJ1-5
TGTGCCAGCAGTTTAGTGGGGGATCAGCCCCAGCATTTT
CASSLVGDQPQHF
>TRBV18|-|TRBD2|TRBJ2-1
TGTGCCAGCTCACCGCAAACTAGCGGTGAGCAGTTCTTC
CASSPQTSGEQFF
>TRBV27|-|TRBD2|TRBJ2-1
TGTGCCAGCAGTCCGACTAGCGGGGGGCACTACAATGAGCAGTTCTTC
CASSPTSGGHYNEQFF
>TRBV2|-|-|TRBJ1-1
TGTGCCAGCAGAGGCACCAGCACTGAAGCTTTCTTT
CASRGTSTEAFF
>TRBV11-2|-|-|TRBJ2-5
TGTGCCAGCAGCTTAGACGTATTCCAAGAGACCCAGTACTTC
CASSLDVFQETQYF
>TRBV7-2|-|-|TRBJ2-3
TGTGCCAGCAGCCCGGAGGCGCCGGGGGGCTATGCAGATACGCAGTATTTT
CASSPEAPGGYADTQYF
>TRBV5-1|-|-|TRBJ2-1
TGCGCCAGCAGCTACTCGGGGGAGAGCTCTAATGAGCAGTTCTTC
CASSYSGESSNEQFF
>TRBV12-3/TRBV12-4|once|-|TRBJ1-6
TGTGCCAGCAGCCCCTACGGGGGGGGCATGGGGAATTCACCCCTCCACTTT
CASSPYGGGMGNSPLHF
>TRBV29-1|-|TRBD2|TRBJ2-5
TGCAGCGTTCGGGGCGGGAGTGAAGAGACCCAGTACTTC
CSVRGGSEETQYF
>TRBV29-1|-|-|TRBJ2-3
TGCAGCGTTGTGGGGTCTGCGGCAGATACGCAGTATTTT
CSVVGSAADTQYF
>TRBV3-1|few|-|TRBJ2-3
TGTGCCAGCAGCCAAGAGTCAGAGCAGTATTTT
CASSQESEQYF
>TRBV11-2|-|TRBD1|TRBJ1-5
TGTGCCAGCAGCTCACCCATTCTAGACAGGGGCAATCAGCCCCAGCATTTT
CASSSPILDRGNQPQHF
>TRBV29-1|-|-|TRBJ2-1
TGCAGCGTTGCCCTCACAGGGAGCTCCTACAATGAGCAGTTCTTC
CSVALTGSSYNEQFF
>TRBV12-3/TRBV12-4|few|-|TRBJ2-1
TGTGCCAGCAGGGGGACTTCCTACAATGAGCAGTTCTTC
CASRGTSYNEQFF
>TRBV27|-|TRBD1|TRBJ1-1
TGTGCCAGCAGTGGACAGGGAGGCAGTGAAGCTTTCTTT
CASSGQGGSEAFF
>TRBV7-8|few|-|TRBJ2-1
TGTGCCAGCAGCTCGGGGAGCAATGAGCAGTTCTTC
CASSSGSNEQFF
>TRBV19|-|-|TRBJ2-1
TGTGCCAGTAGTATAGGAGGGTACAGCTCCTACAATGAGCAGTTCTTC
CASSIGGYSSYNEQFF
>TRBV9|once|-|TRBJ2-7
TGTGCCAGCAGCGTAGATGGGGGAGGACCTTACGAGCAGTACTTC
CASSVDGGGPYEQYF
>TRBV19|-|-|TRBJ2-5
TGTGCCAGTAGTATTCGACTGGAGGAGACCCAGTACTTC
CASSIRLEETQYF
>TRBV5-1|-|-|TRBJ2-1
TGCGCCAGCAGCCCGGAGTTGGGTGAGCAGTTCTTC
CASSPELGEQFF
>TRBV15|-|TRBD2|TRBJ2-7
TGTGCCACCAGCAGAGTCGGCCTAGCGGACTACACGACCCTTCGCTACGAGCAGTACTTC
CATSRVGLADYTTLRYEQYF
>TRBV5-1|-|-|TRBJ2-7
TGCGCCAGCAGCTCTCCCCTGGACATGGGTCTCAAGCAGTACTTC
CASSSPLDMGLKQYF
>TRBV5-5|-|-|TRBJ1-6
TGTGCCAGCAGCTTGGACCCCGTCTCACCCCTCCACTTT
CASSLDPVSPLHF
>TRBV7-2|-|-|TRBJ2-1
TGTGCCAGCAGCTTAGTGGCGGGGGCATCCTACAATGAGCAGTTCTTC
CASSLVAGASYNEQFF
>TRBV5-5|-|-|TRBJ2-7
TGTGCCAGCAGCTTGTCAGGGGGGCTCTACGAGCAGTACTTC
CASSLSGGLYEQYF
>TRBV7-9|-|-|TRBJ2-5
TGTGCCAGCAGCCCCTGGGACCTACAGACCCAGTACTTC
CASSPWDLQTQYF
>TRBV6-5|few|-|TRBJ1-5
TGTGCCAGCAGTTACGCGGCCTACAATCAGCCCCAGCATTTT
CASSYAAYNQPQHF
>TRBV7-9|few|TRBD1|TRBJ2-1
TGTGCCAGCATCCCCTCGGGACAGCTTAGGAATGAGCAGTTCTTC
CASIPSGQLRNEQFF
>TRBV25-1|-|-|TRBJ1-2
TGTGCCAGCAGTGAAGGGCAGGGTGTTATGGGGTATGGCTACACCTTC
CASSEGQGVMGYGYTF
>TRBV15|-|-|TRBJ2-1
TGTGCCAGTCGTGGACAGTACAATGAGCAGTTCTTC
CASRGQYNEQFF
>TRBV27|-|-|TRBJ1-2
TGTGCCAGCAGTTTACGCAGGGGTTATGGCTACACCTTC
CASSLRRGYGYTF
>TRBV10-3|few|-|TRBJ2-7
TGTGCCATCAGTAGAACCGAGCAGTACTTC
CAISRTEQYF
>TRBV20-1|-|-|TRBJ2-6
TGCAGTGCTAGCCCCACTAGCTCCGGGGCCAACGTCCTGACTTTC
CSASPTSSGANVLTF
>TRBV7-2|-|-|TRBJ2-7
TGTGCCAGCAGCTCATCGCACAGCTCCTACGAGCAGTACTTC
CASSSSHSSYEQYF
>TRBV2|-|TRBD2|TRBJ2-1
TGTGCCAGCAGTGTGGTCGGGGGGGTTTACAATGAGCAGTTCTTC
CASSVVGGVYNEQFF
>TRBV20-1|-|TRBD2|TRBJ2-3
TGCAGTGCTAGAGATCTCGGCAGTCTCCGGCTAGCGGGCACAGATACGCAGTATTTT
CSARDLGSLRLAGTDTQYF
>TRBV2|few|-|TRBJ2-3
TGTGCCAGCAGTGAGATAAGGCTAGCCGGAGATACGCAGTATTTT
CASSEIRLAGDTQYF